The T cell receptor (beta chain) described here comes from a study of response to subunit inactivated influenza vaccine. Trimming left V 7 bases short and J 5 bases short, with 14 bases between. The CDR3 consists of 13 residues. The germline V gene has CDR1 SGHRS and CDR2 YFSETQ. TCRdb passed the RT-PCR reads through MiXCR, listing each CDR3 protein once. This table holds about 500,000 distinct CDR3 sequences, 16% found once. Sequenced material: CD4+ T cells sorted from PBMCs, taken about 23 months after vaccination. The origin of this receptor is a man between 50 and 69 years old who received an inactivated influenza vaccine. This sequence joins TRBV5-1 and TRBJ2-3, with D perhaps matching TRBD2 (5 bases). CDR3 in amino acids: CASRASGGDTQYF. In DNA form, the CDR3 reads TGCGCCAGCCGGGCCAGCGGTGGAGATACGCAGTATTTT.